The clone carrying this TCR beta chain has a handful of counts. No antigen is known for it. Via MiXCR, TCRdb re-called the reads, giving one row per CDR3 protein. The sample lists about 300,000 distinct CDR3 sequences, roughly a tenth occurring once. The record originates from a study of T cell repertoires in cytomegalovirus infection. The overall study: Based on public TCR beta signatures, there were indications of CMV infection and of a matching HLA type.

The CDR3 has 14 amino acids. V trimming: 6 bases; J trimming: 8 bases; junction bases outside the gene matches: 7. Study-wide findings and caveats: Across the ex vivo response, the dominant clonotypes were HLA-C-restricted CMV-specific TCR beta clonotypes. There were carriers of CMV plus the relevant HLA, and cumulative public TCR beta family frequency identified them.

The sequenced sample was PBMCs. The V and J genes are TRBV12-3 or TRBV12-4 and TRBJ2-3; 11 nucleotides agree with TRBD1. The receptor comes from a human donor in good health (CMV status not recorded). Some clones in this sample may be carry-over from other donors' samples. In DNA, the CDR3 is TGTGCCAGCAGGGGGGACAGGGGGAGCGGTACGCAGTATTTT. It specifies CASRGDRGSGTQYF.